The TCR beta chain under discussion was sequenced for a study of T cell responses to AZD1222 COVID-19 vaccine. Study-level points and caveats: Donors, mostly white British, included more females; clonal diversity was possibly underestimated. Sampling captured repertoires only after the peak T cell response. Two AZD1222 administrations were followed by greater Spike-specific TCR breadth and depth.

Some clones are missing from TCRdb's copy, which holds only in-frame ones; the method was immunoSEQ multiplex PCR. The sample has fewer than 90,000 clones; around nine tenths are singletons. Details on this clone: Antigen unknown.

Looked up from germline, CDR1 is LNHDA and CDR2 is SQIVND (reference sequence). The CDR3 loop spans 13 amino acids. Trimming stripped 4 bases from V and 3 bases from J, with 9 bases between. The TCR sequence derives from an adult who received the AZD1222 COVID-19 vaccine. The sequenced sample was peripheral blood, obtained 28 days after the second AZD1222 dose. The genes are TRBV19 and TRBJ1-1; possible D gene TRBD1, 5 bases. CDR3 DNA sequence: TGTGCCAGTAGTAGCAGGGTTCACACTGAAGCTTTCTTT. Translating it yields CASSSRVHTEAFF.